This entry describes one T cell receptor beta chain. Its antigen is undetermined. Data came from immunoSEQ multiplex PCR; TCRdb stores just in-frame clones and leaves some out. The sample has approximately 40,000 clones, 70% seen once. The CDR3 has 15 residues. Germline lookup yields CDR1 LNHDA and CDR2 SQIVND (reference sequence). Trimming took off 6 bases at V and 8 bases at J, with 19 bases between the two ends. The record originates from a study of vaccination effects on CD4 cells after COVID-19. ViraFEST used viral peptide pools to expand antigen-specific CD4+ T cells before sequencing. Isolating CD4+ T cells followed about 11 days of culture. Testing of the vaccine recipients showed negative nucleocapsid antibodies and no prior SARS-CoV-2 infection. Each culture well received around 2 million PBMC. These cells were then cultured in IMDM with roughly 9.8 IU/ml IL-2 and about 9.4 ug/ml peptides.

This material consisted of CD4+ T cells from PBMCs cultured with SARS-CoV-2 spike peptides, taken before COVID-19 vaccination. This chain uses TRBV19 with TRBJ1-4, with D possibly being TRBD1 (6 bases). The receptor was derived from a human donor who received a COVID-19 vaccine. Here the CDR3 reads CASRSDWGAREKLFF. Written as DNA, the CDR3 is TGTGCCAGTAGATCGGATTGGGGGGCCAGGGAAAAACTGTTTTTT.